The clone carrying this T cell receptor beta chain came up once. This sample was included in a study of blood T cell repertoires in COVID-19. This CDR3 has 11 amino acids. Trimming took off 6 bases at V and 10 bases at J, with 9 bases between the two ends. Germline-derived CDR1 and CDR2 are MGHDK and SYGVNS. TCRdb keeps only in-frame clones here, not all; method: immunoSEQ multiplex PCR. The table shows about 220,000 clones, with about four fifths occurring only once. The rearrangement links TRBV25-1 to TRBJ1-4; D is undetermined. This sequence originates from a woman between 45 and 65 years old who had been exposed to COVID-19. Sequencing was performed on PBMCs or T cells enriched from blood (not recorded which). CDR3 in amino acids: CASSADTKLFF. Written as DNA, the CDR3 is TGTGCCAGCAGCGCCGACACAAAACTGTTTTTT.